This T cell receptor beta chain is from a study of cytomegalovirus exposure and HLA in healthy donors. Study results and limitations: The authors enumerated around 150 TCR beta chains as linked to cytomegalovirus. Data from an earlier analysis indicated that most TCR beta V segments were productive either about 87% or about 30% of the time.

It was healthy bone marrow donors who served as donors. This PCR relied on a set of 60 Vbeta primers and 13 Jbeta primers. This table comes from immunoSEQ multiplex PCR, and its TCRdb copy is limited to in-frame clones, with some not included. The sample lists approximately 160,000 clones, roughly 71% occurring once. Comments on this clone: Its antigen is not identified.

Per germline, CDR1 MDHEN and CDR2 SYDVKM. The CDR3 runs to 12 residues. V was pared by 3 bases and J by 6 bases, with 2 bases of the junction left unmatched. The clonotype comes from a male donor in good health and CMV-seropositive. Input material: PBMCs. The V gene is TRBV28, the J gene TRBJ2-7, with 7 bases lining up with TRBD2. The CDR3: CASSFPGGEQYF. CDR3 nucleotides: TGTGCCAGCAGTTTTCCGGGAGGCGAGCAGTACTTC.